This entry lists 28 T cell receptor beta chains sequenced from one sample in a study of graft-versus-host responses after intestinal transplantation. No antigen is known for these receptors. Sequenced by immunoSEQ multiplex PCR; TCRdb stores in-frame clones only, minus some. Among some 39,000 clones listed, roughly 96% were seen once. This specimen consisted of unstimulated CD8+ T cells sorted from spleen or lymph node cells, obtained before transplant. The receptors were sampled from a human donor who was the organ donor for an intestinal transplant.

The chain links TRBV2 to TRBJ1-1; 8 bases are a match to TRBD1. CDR1 and CDR2 (germline): SNHLY, FYNNEI. CDR3 length equals 16 residues. The V and J ends lost 4 bases and 0 bases, in that order; junction bases with no gene match: 7. CDR3 bases: TGTGCCAGCAGTGTTACATGGACAGGGCTGAACACTGAAGCTTTCTTT. Its translation is CASSVTWTGLNTEAFF.

This clone appeared once. V usage is TRBV10-1 and J usage is TRBJ2-3; 8 bases align to TRBD2. CDR1 and CDR2 (germline): WNHNN, SYGVQD (reference sequence). The CDR3 sequence is 14 residues long. Trimming cost V 5 bases and J 4 bases; bases outside gene matches: 5. The CDR3 reads CASSNSGEADTQYF. DNA for the CDR3: TGCGCCAGCAGTAATAGCGGGGAAGCAGATACGCAGTATTTT.

The chain links TRBV6-5 to TRBJ2-7; D may be TRBD1 (6 bases). Trimming removed 6 bases at V and 2 bases at J, with 14 bases between. The germline V gene has CDR1 MNHEY and CDR2 SVGAGI. This CDR3 is 14 amino acids long. CDR3 in DNA: TGTGCCAGCAGCTCCACAGGGAGCCCCTACGAGCAGTACTTC. Protein product: CASSSTGSPYEQYF.

The chain's CDR3 is CASSPGRGDFYEKLFF. The CDR3 DNA reads as TGTGCCAGCAGCCCAGGGCGGGGGGATTTCTATGAAAAACTGTTTTTT. V and J are TRBV7-9 and TRBJ1-4, with D possibly matching TRBD1 (5 bases). The CDR3 loop spans 16 amino acids. Germline V gene lookup returns CDR1 SEHNR and CDR2 FQNEAQ (reference sequence). Between the trimmed V and J ends, which lost 5 bases and 6 bases, there was a span of 19 bases.

V usage is TRBV11-1 and J usage is TRBJ2-7; TRBD1 or TRBD2 may be the D gene (5 bases each). Germline V gene data show CDR1 as SGHAT and CDR2 as FQDESV (reference sequence). The CDR3 is made up of 17 amino acids. V lost 1 base and J lost 2, with 18 bases in between. The CDR3 sequence is CASSLGGLKEVPYEQYF. CDR3 DNA sequence: TGTGCCAGCAGCTTAGGGGGGTTGAAGGAAGTCCCCTACGAGCAGTACTTC. Full variable domain (remainder filled in from reference TRBV11-1 and TRBJ2-7): EAEVAQSPRYKITEKSQAVAFWCDPISGHATLYWYRQILGQGPELLVQFQDESVVDDSQLPKDRFSAERLKGVDSTLKIQPAELGDSAMYLCASSLGGLKEVPYEQYFGPGTRLTVT.

This chain joins TRBV7-9 and TRBJ2-5; 7 nucleotides match TRBD2. There are 17 residues in the CDR3. Germline CDR1 is SEHNR and CDR2 is FQNEAQ (reference sequence). The V gene end was trimmed by 4 bases and the J gene end by 5 bases; junction bases not matched to a gene: 16. The CDR3 DNA reads TGTGCCAGCAGCTCCTTTAGGCGGGGGACCAGTGATGAGACCCAGTACTTC. Protein: CASSSFRRGTSDETQYF. The whole variable domain, filled in from reference TRBV7-9 and TRBJ2-5, reads DTGVSQNPRHKITKRGQNVTFRCDPISEHNRLYWYRQTLGQGPEFLTYFQNEAQLEKSRLLSDRFSAERPKGSFSTLEIQRTEQGDSAMYLCASSSFRRGTSDETQYFGPGTRLLVL.

This rearrangement joins TRBV11-2 to TRBJ2-5; 8 bases match TRBD2. Trimming at V came to 2 bases and at J to 2 bases, leaving 4 bases not matched to a gene. CDR1 is SGHAT, CDR2 FQNNGV, per germline. The CDR3 has 15 amino acids. The CDR3 nucleotides are TGTGCCAGCAGCTTATATTCGGGGGGGCAAGAGACCCAGTACTTC. Translated, it gives CASSLYSGGQETQYF.

The chain is built from TRBV5-4 and TRBJ2-5; no firm D call. V was pared by 4 bases and J by 7 bases, with 11 bases between. The CDR3 sequence is 12 residues long. CDR1 and CDR2 (germline): SGHNT, YYREEE (reference sequence). The CDR3 DNA follows: TGTGCCAGCAGCCCGGAGTCGGGGACCCAGTACTTC. It specifies CASSPESGTQYF.

The J gene is TRBJ2-7, the V gene TRBV5-1; 7 bases map to TRBD2. CDR1 and CDR2 (germline): SGHRS, YFSETQ. Losses at the gene ends were 0 bases for V and 2 bases for J; bases not matched to a gene: 8. This CDR3 has 16 residues. The CDR3 reads CASSLGRGGPPYEQYF. The CDR3 coding sequence is TGCGCCAGCAGCTTGGGGCGCGGGGGACCGCCCTACGAGCAGTACTTC.

This rearrangement joins TRBV19 to TRBJ1-4; 8 nucleotides agree with TRBD1. The CDR3 is 15 amino acids. The V gene end was trimmed by 5 bases and the J gene end by 3 bases; junction bases not matched to a gene: 5. CDR1 is LNHDA, CDR2 SQIVND, per germline (reference sequence). CDR3 DNA sequence: TGTGCCAGTAGTTGGGTCAGGGGGCCTAATGAAAAACTGTTTTTT. The encoded protein is CASSWVRGPNEKLFF.

The J gene is TRBJ1-2, the V gene TRBV27; maybe TRBD1 (6 bases). V lost 2 bases to trimming and J lost 4 bases, with 17 bases between them. CDR3 length: 16 residues. CDR1 and CDR2 (germline): MNHEY, SMNVEV (reference sequence). As DNA, the CDR3 is TGTGCCAGCAGTTTAATGGGGGCAGGTGAGGTCTATGGCTACACCTTC. This codes for CASSLMGAGEVYGYTF.

The chain has TRBV7-9 and TRBJ1-1; D gene unclear. V was clipped by 5 bases and J by 6 bases, with 7 bases between them. Germline V gene lookup returns CDR1 SEHNR and CDR2 FQNEAQ (reference sequence). There are 11 residues in the CDR3. The CDR3 reads CASSHGAEAFF. For the CDR3, the DNA is TGTGCCAGCAGCCACGGGGCTGAAGCTTTCTTT.

The J gene is TRBJ2-1, the V gene TRBV13; TRBD2 aligns across 11 bases. Germline values: CDR1 PRHDT, CDR2 FYEKMQ (reference sequence). CDR3 size: 15 residues. V dropped 5 bases and J dropped 5; count of bases not matched to a gene: 5. Here the CDR3 reads CASSPLAGGDNEQFF. The DNA for the CDR3 is TGTGCCAGCAGCCCTTTAGCGGGGGGGGACAATGAGCAGTTCTTC.

The chain couples TRBV5-8 to TRBJ1-1, with a tentative D call TRBD1 (5 bases). CDR3 size: 15 residues. Germline V gene data show CDR1 as SGHTS and CDR2 as YDEGEE. V lost 1 base and J 3 bases, leaving 13 bases between the germline ends. CDR3 sequence reads: CASSLRWQGDTEAFF. CDR3 coding DNA: TGTGCCAGCAGCTTGAGGTGGCAGGGCGACACTGAAGCTTTCTTT.

This clone was detected only once. V is TRBV13 and J is TRBJ2-3, with 8 bases that match TRBD2. This CDR3 comprises 15 residues. V lost 5 bases, J lost 0 bases, and 4 bases stayed unmatched. The germline V gene encodes CDR1 PRHDT and CDR2 FYEKMQ (reference sequence). The CDR3 DNA follows: TGTGCCAGCAGCGTCAGCGGGGGAAGCACAGATACGCAGTATTTT. Amino acids: CASSVSGGSTDTQYF.

J is TRBJ2-1 and V is TRBV2, with 11 positions matching TRBD2. CDR3 length: 18 residues. Losses at the gene ends were 3 bases for V and 0 bases for J; bases not matched to a gene: 7. Germline lookup yields CDR1 SNHLY and CDR2 FYNNEI. The CDR3 DNA sequence: TGTGCCAGCAGTGAGCTTACTAGCGGGGGCCTCTCCTACAATGAGCAGTTCTTC. Translated: CASSELTSGGLSYNEQFF.

This chain joins TRBV27 and TRBJ1-6; TRBD1 matches 7 bases. CDR3 length equals 14 residues. V was pared by 2 bases and J by 7 bases, with 2 bases of the junction left unmatched. CDR1 and CDR2 from the germline V gene are MNHEY and SMNVEV (reference sequence). CDR3 amino acids: CASSLGTENSPLHF. DNA for the CDR3: TGTGCCAGCAGTTTAGGGACAGAAAATTCACCCCTCCACTTT.

The CDR3 here is CASRRDRDFGRNYGYTF. In DNA form, the CDR3 reads TGTGCCAGCAGGCGGGACAGGGACTTCGGTCGTAACTATGGCTACACCTTC. The genes are TRBV27 and TRBJ1-2; 9 bases map to TRBD1. The junction had 12 bases not matched to a gene; V was cut back by 6 bases and J by 1 base. The germline V gene has CDR1 MNHEY and CDR2 SMNVEV (reference sequence). CDR3 length: 17 amino acids.

This rearrangement joins TRBV27 to TRBJ2-3; D uncertain. Trimming stripped 5 bases from V and 0 bases from J, with 12 bases between. CDR3 length: 15 amino acids. In germline, CDR1 is MNHEY, CDR2 SMNVEV (reference sequence). The DNA for the CDR3 is TGTGCCAGCAGTCCCCGACGTGCTAGCACAGATACGCAGTATTTT. This gives the protein CASSPRRASTDTQYF.

The J gene is TRBJ2-3, the V gene TRBV10-3; 15 positions agree with TRBD2. J was trimmed by 2 bases and V by 0 bases; bases with no gene match: 6. Germline V gene lookup returns CDR1 ENHRY and CDR2 SYGVKD. The CDR3 is made up of 19 amino acids. The CDR3 nucleotides read TGTGCCATCAGTGAGTCGGGGACTAGCGGGGGGAAGTTCACAGATACGCAGTATTTT. It is translated as CAISESGTSGGKFTDTQYF.

J is TRBJ1-2 and V is TRBV25-1, with D tentatively TRBD1 (6 bases). The CDR3 totals 16 residues. Germline V lookup: CDR1 MGHDK, CDR2 SYGVNS. V shed 1 base and J shed 3 bases, with 15 bases lying between them. The CDR3 DNA follows: TGTGCCAGCAGTGAATTTTGGTCAGGGGAGGACTATGGCTACACCTTC. Encoded protein: CASSEFWSGEDYGYTF.

The V gene is TRBV30, the J gene TRBJ2-7, with D possibly being TRBD1 (7 bases). The CDR3 has 14 amino acids. Trimming pared 1 base from V and 3 bases from J, leaving 13 bases between. CDR1 and CDR2 from the germline V gene are GTSNPN and SVGIG (reference sequence). The CDR3 DNA follows: TGTGCCTGGAGTGCGTGGCAGGGGGGCTACGAGCAGTACTTC. Its protein is CAWSAWQGGYEQYF.

This rearrangement joins TRBV27 to TRBJ1-2, with 9 bases lining up with TRBD1. V gave up 5 bases and J gave up 7 bases; unmatched junction bases: 8. The CDR3 consists of 14 residues. Per the germline V gene, CDR1 is MNHEY and CDR2 is SMNVEV (reference sequence). CDR3 amino acids: CASSLQGAYGGYTF. CDR3 in DNA: TGTGCCAGCAGTCTACAGGGGGCTTACGGTGGCTACACCTTC.

CDR3 nucleotide sequence: TGTGCCAGCACGCCTAGCCCCTATGAGCAGTTCTTC. It is translated as CASTPSPYEQFF. The rearrangement joins TRBV28 to TRBJ2-1, with D perhaps TRBD2 (5 bases). The CDR3 is 12 residues long. The germline gives CDR1 MDHEN, CDR2 SYDVKM. Trimming pared 7 bases from V and 8 bases from J, leaving 12 bases between.

This sequence joins TRBV6-6 and TRBJ2-7; perhaps TRBD2 as D (6 bases). Trimming cost V 5 bases and J 2 bases, with 10 bases left between them. From germline, CDR1 is MNHNY and CDR2 SVGAGI (reference sequence). The CDR3 spans 13 residues. CDR3 bases: TGTGCCAGCAGTGTCGGGGGTACCTACGAGCAGTACTTC. It translates to CASSVGGTYEQYF.

V is TRBV4-3 and J is TRBJ2-7; perhaps D is TRBD1 or TRBD2 (5 bases each). Trimming took off 0 bases at V and 1 base at J, with 10 bases between the two ends. The germline gives CDR1 LGHNA, CDR2 YSLEER. The length of the CDR3 is 15 residues. DNA of the CDR3: TGCGCCAGCAGCCAAGATACTGGGGGATCCTACGAGCAGTACTTC. Protein product: CASSQDTGGSYEQYF.

This chain uses TRBV28 with TRBJ2-3; the D gene is possibly TRBD2 (6 bases). Per germline, CDR1 MDHEN and CDR2 SYDVKM. The CDR3 sequence is 13 residues long. V was clipped by 2 bases and J by 3 bases, with 6 bases between them. CDR3 residues: CASSLGGTDTQYF. The CDR3 region has the DNA TGTGCCAGCAGTTTAGGGGGGACAGATACGCAGTATTTT.

The V call is TRBV29-1, the J call TRBJ2-7; no firm D call. Trimming removed 0 bases at V and 2 bases at J, with 8 bases between. The CDR3 runs to 13 residues. In germline, CDR1 is SQVTM, CDR2 ANQGSEA. CDR3 DNA sequence: TGCAGCGTTGAAGATCTCGACACCTACGAGCAGTACTTC. Protein sequence: CSVEDLDTYEQYF.